A single sample gave rise to the 24 T cell receptor beta chains below, sequenced in a study of blood T cell repertoires in COVID-19. TCRdb keeps only in-frame clones here, not all; method: immunoSEQ multiplex PCR. Here the sample spans approximately 100,000 clones, 85% to 90% being singletons. The sequencing sample was made of peripheral blood. Source of these receptors: a human donor in a cohort sampled during active COVID-19.

The V and J genes are TRBV24-1 and TRBJ2-3, with 12 bases aligning to TRBD2. Per the germline V gene, CDR1 is KGHDR and CDR2 is SFDVKD. This CDR3 is 17 amino acids long. J lost 2 bases, V lost 3 bases, and 5 bases had no gene match. The CDR3 loop reads CATSDARLAGVTDTQYF. The CDR3 nucleotides read TGTGCCACCAGTGATGCCAGACTAGCGGGGGTCACAGATACGCAGTATTTT.

The chain has TRBV2 and TRBJ2-2; D remains ambiguous. This CDR3 spans 12 amino acids. Trimming stripped 7 bases from V and 4 bases from J, with 7 bases between. Germline V CDR1 and CDR2: SNHLY, FYNNEI. Written as DNA, the CDR3 is TGTGCCAGCACAGGCTTCACCGGGGAGCTGTTTTTT. This codes for CASTGFTGELFF.

V gene TRBV5-1 combines with J gene TRBJ2-1; the match to TRBD1 covers 11 bases. Germline V gene sequence: CDR1 SGHRS, CDR2 YFSETQ. The CDR3 totals 15 residues. The V segment lost 5 bases and the J segment 9 bases; nucleotides outside the gene matches: 10. The CDR3 loop is CASRRGDRGSGEQFF. Here the CDR3 DNA reads TGCGCCAGCAGAAGAGGGGACAGGGGGTCCGGTGAGCAGTTCTTC.

V is TRBV5-6 and J is TRBJ1-6; D uncertain. The CDR3 covers 17 residues. The germline CDR1 and CDR2 sequences are SGHDT and YYEEEE. Trimming cost V 0 bases and J 0 bases, with 10 bases left between them. The CDR3 DNA sequence: TGTGCCAGCAGCTTGGTTGCGGCGATCTCCTATAATTCACCCCTCCACTTT. Translated, it gives CASSLVAAISYNSPLHF.

This sequence joins TRBV29-1 and TRBJ1-3, with 7 bases that match TRBD1. The V gene's germline CDR1 is SQVTM and CDR2 ANQGSEA. With V trimmed by 4 bases and J by 2 bases, 5 bases remained unmatched. This CDR3 region has 14 residues. The CDR3 here is CSVVKRGPGNTIYF. CDR3 nucleotides: TGCAGCGTTGTCAAAAGGGGGCCTGGAAACACCATATATTTT.

The table lists this clone with a few counts. The chain combines TRBV4-3 with TRBJ2-2; D is perhaps TRBD1 (6 bases). The germline gives CDR1 LGHNA, CDR2 YSLEER. V dropped 4 bases and J dropped 5 bases, with 17 bases sitting between them. The CDR3 is made up of 16 amino acids. CDR3 protein: CASSPPGALLTGELFF. DNA of the CDR3: TGCGCCAGCAGCCCTCCAGGGGCTCTTTTAACCGGGGAGCTGTTTTTT.

The chain recombines TRBV6-6 with TRBJ1-5; the D is unclear. CDR1 is MNHNY, CDR2 SVGAGI, per germline (reference sequence). This CDR3 has 15 amino acids. Trimming removed 0 bases from V and 6 bases from J, with 12 bases in between. CDR3 bases: TGTGCCAGCAGTTACTCGAGACAAACCCCTCAGCCCCAGCATTTT. Its protein is CASSYSRQTPQPQHF.

The CDR3 sequence: CASSIEGRQPQHF. In DNA form, the CDR3 reads TGTGCCAGTAGTATTGAGGGCCGCCAGCCCCAGCATTTT. The rearrangement joins TRBV19 to TRBJ1-5, with D hard to call. This CDR3 is 13 amino acids long. V was shortened by 3 bases and J by 7 bases, with 10 bases between the two germline ends. Per the germline V gene, CDR1 is LNHDA and CDR2 is SQIVND (reference sequence). Filled out from reference TRBV19 and TRBJ1-5, the complete variable domain reads DGGITQSPKYLFRKEGQNVTLSCEQNLNHDAMYWYRQDPGQGLRLIYYSQIVNDFQKGDIAEGYSVSREKKESFPLTVTSAQKNPTAFYLCASSIEGRQPQHFGDGTRLSIL.

V gene TRBV4-3 combines with J gene TRBJ1-1; TRBD1 agrees at 9 bases. CDR3 length equals 15 residues. V lost 2 bases, J lost 5 bases, and 6 bases stayed unmatched. Looked up from germline, CDR1 is LGHNA and CDR2 is YSLEER. The CDR3 spells CASSQHRQGGTEAFF. The CDR3 nucleotides are TGCGCCAGCAGCCAACACCGACAGGGGGGTACTGAAGCTTTCTTT.

The rearrangement links TRBV7-8 to TRBJ1-5, with 8 bases fitting TRBD1. V was clipped by 5 bases and J by 11 bases; unmatched bases: 14. This CDR3 is 15 amino acids long. Per the germline V gene, CDR1 is SGHVS and CDR2 is FQNEAQ. CDR3 residues: CASSRLTGGASAQHF. CDR3 coding DNA: TGTGCCAGCAGCCGCCTCACAGGGGGGGCATCGGCCCAGCATTTT.

This chain uses TRBV7-9 with TRBJ1-1; D might be TRBD1 (6 bases). Trimming cost V 5 bases and J 3 bases, with 19 bases left between them. CDR1 and CDR2 (germline): SEHNR, FQNEAQ (reference sequence). This CDR3 contains 16 residues. The CDR3 reads CASSLRDTGVYTEAFF. The CDR3 nucleotides read TGTGCCAGCAGCCTACGGGACACCGGAGTATACACTGAAGCTTTCTTT.

J is TRBJ1-2 and V is TRBV11-3; 8 nucleotides align to TRBD1. The J segment lost 5 bases and the V segment lost 4 bases, leaving 6 bases of the junction unmatched. This CDR3 has 14 residues. Germline assignment: CDR1 SGHNT and CDR2 YENEEA. The CDR3 sequence is CASSSTGEGYGYTF. In nucleotides, the CDR3 is TGTGCCAGCAGCTCGACAGGGGAAGGGTATGGCTACACCTTC.

The chain couples TRBV5-1 to TRBJ2-7, with TRBD2 matching 14 bases. The CDR3 sequence is 17 residues long. V was clipped by 4 bases and J by 3 bases; unmatched bases: 9. CDR1 and CDR2 (germline): SGHRS, YFSETQ. CDR3 nucleotide sequence: TGCGCCAGCAGCATGGGGACTAGCGGGAGAATTAGCTACGAGCAGTACTTC. Its translation: CASSMGTSGRISYEQYF.

The V and J genes are TRBV28 and TRBJ2-7; D remains unclear. V lost 6 bases and J 0 bases, leaving 15 bases between the germline ends. Germline V gives CDR1 MDHEN, CDR2 SYDVKM. CDR3 length: 15 residues. CDR3 nucleotides: TGTGCCAGCAGCCCAACCGACAATCACTCCTACGAGCAGTACTTC. Its protein product is CASSPTDNHSYEQYF.

This chain uses TRBV28 with TRBJ2-1, with a weak D call TRBD1 (5 bases). The CDR3 is 13 residues long. CDR1 is MDHEN, CDR2 SYDVKM, per germline. V lost 6 bases and J lost 3, with 9 bases in between. CDR3 DNA sequence: TGTGCCAGCAGACTCGACAGCTACAATGAGCAGTTCTTC. Its translation: CASRLDSYNEQFF.

This clone was detected only a few times. The identical CDR3 is also encoded by other nucleotide sequences in the sample. V gene TRBV7-2 combines with J gene TRBJ2-7, with TRBD2 identical over 7 bases. V lost 1 base and J lost 7; bases outside the gene matches: 1. Germline V CDR1 and CDR2: SGHTA, FQGNSA. The CDR3 is made up of 12 amino acids. The DNA of the CDR3 is TGTGCCAGCAGCTTAGGGGGAGGGGAGCAGTACTTC. Its translation is CASSLGGGEQYF.

This sequence joins TRBV14 and TRBJ1-6; 12 positions agree with TRBD1. The CDR3 covers 16 residues. The V and J ends lost 4 bases and 10 bases, in that order; junction bases with no gene match: 8. In germline, CDR1 is SGHDN, CDR2 FVKESK. In DNA, the CDR3 is TGTGCCAGCAGCCCCTTGGGCGGGACAGGGGGCTCACCCCTCCACTTT. Translating gives CASSPLGGTGGSPLHF.

The V gene is TRBV5-1, the J gene TRBJ1-1; D ambiguous. Trimming removed 6 bases at V and 6 bases at J, with 21 bases between. The CDR3 extends over 15 amino acids. Germline values: CDR1 SGHRS, CDR2 YFSETQ. For the CDR3, the DNA is TGCGCCAGCATCCCTTCGTCCCCAATCAGCGCTGAAGCTTTCTTT. It yields the protein CASIPSSPISAEAFF.

The chain couples TRBV14 to TRBJ2-7; the match to TRBD2 covers 8 bases. The CDR3 is 14 residues long. Trimming removed 0 bases from V and 6 bases from J; junction bases left unmatched: 4. Germline values: CDR1 SGHDN, CDR2 FVKESK. The CDR3 DNA follows: TGTGCCAGCAGCCAAGACTACGGGGGGGGCGAGCAGTACTTC. It translates to CASSQDYGGGEQYF. The whole variable domain, filled in from reference TRBV14 and TRBJ2-7, reads EAGVTQFPSHSVIEKGQTVTLRCDPISGHDNLYWYRRVMGKEIKFLLHFVKESKQDESGMPNNRFLAERTGGTYSTLKVQPAELEDSGVYFCASSQDYGGGEQYFGPGTRLTVT.

The chain uses TRBV5-1 and TRBJ2-5; no clear D gene. The CDR3 has 12 amino acids. V was trimmed by 2 bases and J by 5 bases, leaving 7 bases between them. Germline V CDR1 and CDR2: SGHRS, YFSETQ. CDR3 in DNA: TGCGCCAGCAGCTTAACATCTGAGACCCAGTACTTC. Translated, it gives CASSLTSETQYF.

The rearrangement joins TRBV4-2 to TRBJ2-7; D perhaps matches TRBD2 (7 bases). V was cut by 0 bases and J by 0 bases, with 12 bases left in between. Germline lookup yields CDR1 LGHNA and CDR2 YNFKEQ. This CDR3 has 16 amino acids. For the CDR3, the DNA is TGTGCCAGCAGCCAAGATAGGGGGGAGGGCTCCTACGAGCAGTACTTC. It yields the protein CASSQDRGEGSYEQYF.

The chain couples TRBV25-1 to TRBJ1-2; D possibly corresponds to TRBD1 (6 bases). Germline V gene lookup returns CDR1 MGHDK and CDR2 SYGVNS. The CDR3 length is 16 residues. The germline V and J ends were trimmed by 1 base and 4 bases, with 16 bases remaining between them. CDR3: CASSEWGPIPLYGYTF. The CDR3 DNA sequence: TGTGCCAGCAGTGAATGGGGGCCGATCCCCCTCTATGGCTACACCTTC.

J is TRBJ2-3 and V is TRBV9, with 8 bases matching TRBD2. The germline CDR1 and CDR2 sequences are SGDLS and YYNGEE. The CDR3 is 15 amino acids. J lost 0 bases, V lost 3 bases, and 3 bases had no gene match. For the CDR3, the DNA is TGTGCCAGCAGCGAAGGACTAGCTAGCACAGATACGCAGTATTTT. Its protein is CASSEGLASTDTQYF.

This rearrangement joins TRBV7-2 to TRBJ2-5; 15 positions agree with TRBD2. With V trimmed by 2 bases and J by 3 bases, 1 base remained unmatched. CDR1 SGHTA and CDR2 FQGNSA come from the germline V gene. This CDR3 contains 16 residues. CDR3 protein: CASSLRTSGGEETQYF. The DNA for the CDR3 is TGTGCCAGCAGCTTAAGGACTAGCGGGGGGGAAGAGACCCAGTACTTC.